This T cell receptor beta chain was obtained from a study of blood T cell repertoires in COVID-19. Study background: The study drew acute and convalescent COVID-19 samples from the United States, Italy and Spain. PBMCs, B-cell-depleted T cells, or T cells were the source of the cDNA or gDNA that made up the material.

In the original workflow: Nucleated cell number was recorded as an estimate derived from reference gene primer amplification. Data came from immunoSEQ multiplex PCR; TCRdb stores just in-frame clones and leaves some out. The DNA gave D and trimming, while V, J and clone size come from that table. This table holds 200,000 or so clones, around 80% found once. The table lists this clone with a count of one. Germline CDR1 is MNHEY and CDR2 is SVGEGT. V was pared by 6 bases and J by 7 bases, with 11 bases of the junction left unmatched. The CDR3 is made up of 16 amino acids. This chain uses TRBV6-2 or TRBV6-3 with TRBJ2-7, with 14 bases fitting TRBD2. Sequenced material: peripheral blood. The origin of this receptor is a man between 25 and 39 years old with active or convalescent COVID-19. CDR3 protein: CASSLGLAGEIVEQYF. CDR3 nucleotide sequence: TGTGCCAGCAGCCTGGGACTAGCGGGAGAAATTGTGGAGCAGTACTTC.